This T cell receptor beta chain originates from a study of identical twins. General study findings and limits: Fewer insertions characterized abundant cord blood beta clonotypes, whereas memory repertoires showed none.

Using its own MiXCR run on the 5' RACE reads, TCRdb lists one record per CDR3 protein. The table lists approximately 690,000 distinct CDR3 sequences, over 5% of them singletons. The sample holds many counts of this clonotype. Antigen specificity is unknown. There are 13 residues in the CDR3. Trimming shortened V by 8 bases and J by 6 bases, and 14 bases separated the two germline ends. V gene TRBV12-3 or TRBV12-4 combines with J gene TRBJ2-1, with D possibly being TRBD1 (6 bases). The sample was naive T cells sorted from blood. The TCR sequence derives from a man aged 18 to 30 in good health. The CDR3 DNA reads as TGTGCCAGCTCAAAGGGGGTTTCCAATGAGCAGTTCTTC. The encoded protein is CASSKGVSNEQFF.